One and the same sample provided the 10 T cell receptor beta chains below, sequenced in a study of blood T cell repertoires in COVID-19. Measured with immunoSEQ multiplex PCR; TCRdb has only the in-frame clones, and not every one. The sample has approximately 45,000 clones, 65% to 90% seen once. Material: peripheral blood. The receptor set was obtained from an elderly woman with acute or convalescent COVID-19.

The rearrangement uses TRBV5-1 and TRBJ1-5; no clear D. This CDR3 comprises 14 residues. V was cut by 1 base and J by 1 base, with 6 bases left in between. CDR1 and CDR2 (germline): SGHRS, YFSETQ. CDR3 sequence reads: CASSLIESNQPQHF. Written as DNA, the CDR3 is TGCGCCAGCAGCTTGATTGAGAGCAATCAGCCCCAGCATTTT.

V gene TRBV30 combines with J gene TRBJ1-3; 7 bases agree with TRBD1. The germline gives CDR1 GTSNPN, CDR2 SVGIG (reference sequence). V lost 2 bases and J lost 0; bases outside the gene matches: 4. CDR3 length: 15 amino acids. CDR3 protein: CAWSFGTVSGNTIYF. CDR3 nucleotides: TGTGCCTGGAGTTTTGGGACAGTCTCTGGAAACACCATATATTTT.

The rearrangement links TRBV7-2 to TRBJ1-1; the D is unclear. V shed 1 base and J shed 10 bases, with 10 bases lying between them. This CDR3 has 12 amino acids. Germline loops: CDR1 SGHTA, CDR2 FQGNSA. The CDR3 bases are TGTGCCAGCAGCTTAGACGGGATCGCAGCTTTCTTT. Translated, it gives CASSLDGIAAFF.

This sequence joins TRBV4-2 and TRBJ2-7, with 8 bases identical to TRBD2. The CDR3 length is 16 residues. Germline-derived CDR1 and CDR2 are LGHNA and YNFKEQ. Unmatched junction bases numbered 6, after V lost 0 bases and J lost 2 bases. CDR3 nucleotides: TGTGCCAGCAGCCAAGATCCAGCGGGGGCCCCCTACGAGCAGTACTTC. It is translated as CASSQDPAGAPYEQYF.

The chain is built from TRBV27 and TRBJ2-2; TRBD2 matches 12 bases. Germline trimming cut 5 bases from V and 3 bases from J; bases unmatched to any gene: 4. Germline CDR1 and CDR2: MNHEY and SMNVEV (reference sequence). The CDR3 contains 16 residues. CDR3 loop: CASSPRTSGDTGELFF. CDR3 nucleotides: TGTGCCAGCAGTCCCCGGACTAGCGGGGACACCGGGGAGCTGTTTTTT.

The chain recombines TRBV6-2 or TRBV6-3 with TRBJ1-2; no clear D. The CDR3 spans 11 residues. V lost 2 bases and J lost 8, with 6 bases in between. The germline gives CDR1 MNHEY, CDR2 SVGEGT. CDR3 sequence reads: CASSYNEGYTF. In DNA, the CDR3 is TGTGCCAGCAGTTACAACGAGGGCTACACCTTC.

This chain links TRBV11-3 with TRBJ1-4; tentative D call: TRBD1 (6 bases). The CDR3 is 14 residues long. Germline V gives CDR1 SGHNT, CDR2 YENEEA. V was pared by 4 bases and J by 3 bases, with 9 bases between. CDR3 sequence reads: CASSSGHPNEKLFF. CDR3 coding DNA: TGTGCCAGCAGCTCGGGACATCCTAATGAAAAACTGTTTTTT. Full variable domain (rest looked up from reference TRBV11-3 and TRBJ1-4): EAGVVQSPRYKIIEKKQPVAFWCNPISGHNTLYWYLQNLGQGPELLIRYENEEAVDDSQLPKDRFSAERLKGVDSTLKIQPAELGDSAVYLCASSSGHPNEKLFFGSGTQLSVL.

The chain combines TRBV6-1 with TRBJ1-2; no reliable D call. V was cut by 1 base and J by 5 bases, with 8 bases left in between. The CDR3 totals 13 residues. Looked up from germline, CDR1 is MNHNS and CDR2 is SASEGT. The CDR3 nucleotides read TGTGCCAGCAGTGAAGGCGGTCCTTATGGCTACACCTTC. Encoded protein: CASSEGGPYGYTF.

The chain couples TRBV29-1 to TRBJ2-3, with D perhaps matching TRBD1 (6 bases). Looked up from germline, CDR1 is SQVTM and CDR2 is ANQGSEA. The CDR3 has 15 residues. Trimming took 6 bases from V and 4 from J, leaving 20 bases between them. The CDR3 loop reads CSVGDNLLTADTQYF. In nucleotides, the CDR3 is TGCAGCGTGGGGGACAACCTCCTCACAGCAGATACGCAGTATTTT.

This clone occurred once. This rearrangement joins TRBV3-1 (or the pseudogene TRBV3-2) to TRBJ1-6; D is unclear. Per germline, CDR1 LGHDT and CDR2 YNNKEL (reference sequence). The CDR3 is made up of 17 amino acids. Trimming took off 0 bases at V and 0 bases at J, with 9 bases between the two ends. The chain's CDR3 is CASSQERRSSYNSPLHF. The CDR3 DNA reads as TGTGCCAGCAGCCAAGAGAGAAGGAGCTCCTATAATTCACCCCTCCACTTT.